Listed below are T cell receptor beta chains from one sample, sequenced in a study of T cell changes during pregnancy in multiple sclerosis. The repertoire was sequenced with immunoSEQ multiplex PCR; TCRdb's copy has only in-frame clones and lacks some. The table has 55,000 to 80,000 clones, 90% to 95% seen once. The specimen was peripheral blood, collected in the third trimester of pregnancy. The receptors were sampled from a female donor with multiple sclerosis, enrolled in a pregnancy study. The CDR3 runs from the conserved cysteine through the conserved F or W. The D gene is left open where the match is weak. Clone size is shown for a subset of rows, as once, few, many or a class of expanded clone.

TRBV25-1	TRBD1	TRBJ1-6	NA	TGTGCCAGCAGTAGGGACAGCGCCTCACCCCTCCACTTT	CASSRDSASPLHF
TRBV4-2	NA	TRBJ2-7	NA	TGTGCCAGCAGCCAGGACCCCTCGACGGGGATAGGTGGGTCGAACGAGCAGTACTTC	CASSQDPSTGIGGSNEQYF
TRBV27	NA	TRBJ1-3	NA	TGTGCCAGCAGTGTATTGCCGGGACATGAATATTTT	CASSVLPGHEYF
TRBV7-9	NA	TRBJ1-2	NA	TGTGCCAGCAGAGAGGGTACAAACTATGGCTACACCTTC	CASREGTNYGYTF
TRBV27	NA	TRBJ1-1	NA	TGTGCCAGCACTTCTTCAGGGGCTCAGACTGAAGCTTTCTTT	CASTSSGAQTEAFF
TRBV25-1	TRBD1	TRBJ1-4	NA	TGTGCCAGCCGTCCCGGGACAGGGCTTGAAAAACTGTTTTTT	CASRPGTGLEKLFF
TRBV12-5	TRBD1	TRBJ2-1	NA	TGTGCTAGTGGTTTGGCTCGCGGGACAGGCAACAATGAGCAGTTCTTC	CASGLARGTGNNEQFF
TRBV7-2	NA	TRBJ1-1	NA	TGTGCCAGCAACCGACCCCCAGGGACAATGAACACTGAAGCTTTCTTT	CASNRPPGTMNTEAFF
TRBV9	TRBD1	TRBJ1-2	NA	TGTGCCAGCAGCTCCCGGGACAGGGGAAACTATGGCTACACCTTC	CASSSRDRGNYGYTF
TRBV10-3	TRBD2	TRBJ2-1	NA	TGTGCCACCCTTCCGGGGGGCGGGGGGGCCGAAAATGAGCAGTTCTTC	CATLPGGGGAENEQFF
TRBV7-9	NA	TRBJ1-2	NA	TGTGCCAGCAGCTCAGATGGAGGGAGCGGCTACACCTTC	CASSSDGGSGYTF
TRBV11-2	TRBD1	TRBJ2-1	NA	TGTGCCAGCAGCTTATTTTTCCGGGACAGGGGGCTCAATGAGCAGTTCTTC	CASSLFFRDRGLNEQFF
TRBV9	TRBD1	TRBJ2-5	NA	TGTGCCAGCAGCTTCCGCGGGACAGGGGAGACCCAGTACTTC	CASSFRGTGETQYF
TRBV30	NA	TRBJ1-2	NA	TGTGCCTGGACCTCGGGGTGGGGCTACACCTTC	CAWTSGWGYTF
TRBV18	TRBD2	TRBJ2-6	once	TGTGCCAGCTCACCGTTGCTAGCGGGGGCAGCGGGGGCCAACGTCCTGACTTTC	CASSPLLAGAAGANVLTF
TRBV6-1	NA	TRBJ2-7	NA	TGTGCCAGCAGTGAAGGTGACAGCTCCTACGAGCAGTACTTC	CASSEGDSSYEQYF
TRBV25-1	NA	TRBJ2-3	NA	TGTGCCAGCACTTTAATCGGCACAGATACGCAGTATTTT	CASTLIGTDTQYF
TRBV4-1	NA	TRBJ2-2	NA	TGCGCCAGCAGCCAGGAGCCTTTTTTTAACACCGGGGAGCTGTTTTTT	CASSQEPFFNTGELFF
TRBV6-1	TRBD2	TRBJ2-5	few	TGTGCCAGCAGTGAACTAGCGGGGGGCCAAGAGACCCAGTACTTC	CASSELAGGQETQYF
TRBV19	TRBD2	TRBJ2-3	NA	TGTGCCAGTAGGCAACCGGGACTAGCGGGCCGCCGGGATACGCAGTATTTT	CASRQPGLAGRRDTQYF
TRBV11-3	TRBD2	TRBJ2-1	NA	TGTGCCAGCAGCTTAGCCGGCGGGGGGGCCTCCTACAATGAGCAGTTCTTC	CASSLAGGGASYNEQFF
TRBV7-2	NA	TRBJ1-1	NA	TGTGCCAGCAGCTTAAGCCAAAACACTGAAGCTTTCTTT	CASSLSQNTEAFF
TRBV4-2	NA	TRBJ1-4	NA	TGTGCCAGCAGCCAAGGGCAGCGTAATGAAAAACTGTTTTTT	CASSQGQRNEKLFF
TRBV7-6	TRBD2	TRBJ2-5	NA	TGTGCCAGCAGCTTACGGAGGCGGGGAGGGGCCGAGACCCAGTACTTC	CASSLRRRGGAETQYF
TRBV19	NA	TRBJ1-1	few	TGTGCCAGTAGGATCCCCTCGGGCACTGAAGCTTTCTTT	CASRIPSGTEAFF
TRBV2	NA	TRBJ2-7	once	TGTGCCAGCAGTGAAGCTGGGGCAGGGAAGGGCTACGAGCAGTACTTC	CASSEAGAGKGYEQYF
TRBV15	NA	TRBJ1-2	NA	TGTGCCACCAGCAGCAGGACAGATGGCTACACCTTC	CATSSRTDGYTF
TRBV30	NA	TRBJ2-2	NA	TGTGCCTGGAAGGGGGGGCCGGACACCGGGGAGCTGTTTTTT	CAWKGGPDTGELFF
TRBV2	NA	TRBJ1-1	few	TGTGCCAGCAGGGAGTACAAGGGGCGAACTGAAGCTTTCTTT	CASREYKGRTEAFF
TRBV29-1	NA	TRBJ1-2	NA	TGCAGCGTTGAAGGTTCTTCGGGTAGGTCGTATGGCTACACCTTC	CSVEGSSGRSYGYTF
TRBV7-5	NA	TRBJ1-5	NA	TGTGTCAGAAGCCCGCGAGTGGGGAGCTTAGCAAATCAGCCCCAGCATTTT	CVRSPRVGSLANQPQHF
TRBV7-2	TRBD2	TRBJ2-3	NA	TGTGCCAGCAGCTTATTTGCGGGGGGTGTCGCAGATACGCAGTATTTT	CASSLFAGGVADTQYF